This T cell receptor (beta chain) was recovered during a study of blood T cell repertoires in COVID-19. Germline loops: CDR1 KGHDR, CDR2 SFDVKD. The V segment lost 9 bases and the J segment 7 bases; nucleotides outside the gene matches: 9. The CDR3 loop spans 13 amino acids. TCRdb's table, derived via immunoSEQ multiplex PCR, lists solely in-frame clones and lacks some. This sample has some 180,000 clones, with about 88% found just once. The specimen was PBMCs or T cells enriched from blood (not recorded which). The clonotype was recovered from a woman aged 40 to 50 in a cohort exposed to, infected with or recovered from COVID-19 (not recorded which). The chain uses TRBV24-1 and TRBJ1-2, with 8 positions matching TRBD1. CDR3 protein: CATRSDRDSGYTF. The DNA of the CDR3 is TGTGCCACCCGGTCGGACAGGGACTCTGGCTACACCTTC.